This note documents a single TCR beta chain sequence. Its cognate antigen has yet to be identified. No base quality information exists; no much larger clone differs at one position. A total of 25 to 35 patients with locally advanced or metastatic urothelial carcinoma, treated at Memorial Sloan Kettering on a trial protocol, made up the cohort. Peripheral blood mononuclear cells were collected pretreatment and during treatment, at between 1 and 8 total time points per patient. The Qiagen DNeasy Blood extraction kit was used to purify genomic DNA from total PBMCs and from tumor samples. PBMCs were collected pretreatment and during treatment and were isolated and stored as previously described. Synthetic TCR analog templates were spiked into each PCR to estimate absolute template abundance from read counts. The immunoSEQ assay used bias-controlled V and J gene primers to amplify TCRbeta CDR3 regions from genomic DNA. Rearranged TCRbeta segments were sequenced at approximately 20X coverage. Processing in the source paper ran as follows. Clustering was used to correct sequencing errors, and CDR3s were annotated against IMGT so that V, D and J genes could be assigned. Only productive TCRbeta rearrangements were used in downstream analyses, excluding out-of-frame or stop-codon sequences. Clonality was computed as one minus Shannon entropy normalized by the log of the number of unique productive sequences. Clones differing between time points or between blood and tumor were identified by Fisher's exact test with Benjamini-Hochberg correction at adjusted p below 0.01. TCRdb's version of the immuneACCESS table is confined to in-frame rearrangements and falls short of the full clone set. An unresolved V gene accounts for under half of the shortfall where checked; the remainder is of unknown origin. The V and J calls and clone size were taken over from that table, and D and trimming were inferred from the DNA. Recorded for this sample are 14,000 to 15,000 clones; around nine tenths of them occurred a single time. The ten largest clones capture around 15% of the sample.

The source of the sample is a study of PD-L1 blockade in urothelial cancer (dated by TCRdb to 2017 to 2019). Study-level background: Therapy was started around 2014 for all patients, and atezolizumab 1,200 mg was administered intravenously every 3 weeks. About 90% of the roughly 30 patients were males with bladder-origin urothelial cancer, and about 60% of the 29 reported a prior smoking history. Patients had an ECOG performance status of 0 or 1 and had received between 0 and 3 prior chemotherapy regimens. Blood samples were analyzed at 3 weeks after treatment start (second dose) and at 6 weeks after treatment start. Blood samples yielded a median of roughly 140,000 T cells and roughly 83,000 unique TCRs, with median clonality approximately 0.08. Somatic, immune and clinical correlates of response to PD-L1 blockade with atezolizumab in urothelial cancer were the focus of an exploratory multi-omic analysis. Pretreatment tumor samples, along with matched peripheral blood collected serially before and after atezolizumab treatment, underwent TCR sequencing. Durable clinical benefit meant progression-free survival longer than 6 months, and TCR features were also tested against progression-free and overall survival. In the same patients, pretreatment tumors underwent whole exome sequencing and RNA sequencing in addition to TCR sequencing. Nine patients achieved durable clinical benefit and some 21 did not. Pretreatment blood TCR-seq was available for under 35 patients, at least one posttreatment blood collection was obtained for approximately 25 patients, and tumor TCR-seq was available for approximately 25 patients.

Broader findings and caveats from the paper: Patients with durable benefit showed greater expansion of tumor-associated TCR clones in peripheral blood 3 weeks after starting treatment (n = 22, p = 0.022). A pretreatment peripheral blood TCR clonality below the median was linked to improved progression-free and overall survival. Because the sample size was small (n ≈ 31) and many of the analyses were exploratory, the results are meant to be hypothesis-generating.

The sequenced sample was PBMCs, obtained around atezolizumab (anti-PD-L1) treatment. This clonotype was obtained from a man aged 65 to 85 with urothelial cancer.

In nucleotides, the sequence is TGTGCCAGCAGCTTTGGTCAGGGTAATTCACCCCTCCACTTT. This yields the protein CASSFGQGNSPLHF. The sequence is built from TRBV5-4 and TRBJ1-6, with a tentative D gene TRBD1 over 5 matching bases. Via the germline V gene (reference sequence), CDR1 is SGHNT and CDR2 YYREEE. The junction carries 9 bases between V and J, which are trimmed by 2 bases and 6 bases respectively. From cysteine to phenylalanine, the CDR3 is 14 amino acids long. The sequence is cut down to CDR3 DNA, 42 bases in frame from base 1.